Below are 12 T cell receptor beta chains sequenced from a single sample in a study of chemoradiotherapy in HPV16-positive cancers. TCRdb's copy holds only in-frame clones and misses some; the assay was immunoSEQ multiplex PCR. The sample has some 11,000 clones, less than 80% seen once. The specimen was collected from a patient who underwent chemoradiotherapy. The receptors come from a human donor with HPV-associated anogenital cancer.

The rearrangement links TRBV11-2 to TRBJ1-1, with unresolved D. The V gene lost 4 bases and the J gene lost 5 bases, with 17 bases spanning the gap. This CDR3 comprises 15 residues. Germline V CDR1 and CDR2: SGHAT, FQNNGV. The CDR3 loop reads CASSSGGFRGTEAFF. The CDR3 bases are TGTGCCAGCAGCTCAGGAGGGTTTCGTGGAACTGAAGCTTTCTTT.

The genes are TRBV19 and TRBJ1-2; D is possibly TRBD1 (5 bases). CDR3 size: 14 residues. Between the trimmed V and J ends, which lost 5 bases and 6 bases, there was a span of 16 bases. In germline, CDR1 is LNHDA, CDR2 SQIVND (reference sequence). The CDR3 protein is CASSRREGRDGYTF. Written as DNA, the CDR3 is TGTGCCAGTAGTCGGCGTGAGGGGAGAGATGGCTACACCTTC.

The table lists this clone with a few counts. The chain uses TRBV10-3 and TRBJ2-7; D possibly corresponds to TRBD1 (6 bases). CDR1 is ENHRY, CDR2 SYGVKD, per germline. The CDR3 covers 12 residues. The germline V and J ends were trimmed by 11 bases and 3 bases, with 14 bases remaining between them. As DNA, the CDR3 is TGTGCCTCGAGCCGGGACAACTACGAGCAGTACTTC. It yields the protein CASSRDNYEQYF.

This clone was counted only a few times. The rearrangement joins TRBV27 to TRBJ2-3; 7 bases match TRBD2. This CDR3 is 15 amino acids long. J gave up 4 bases and V 5 bases, and 9 bases lay outside the gene matches. From germline, CDR1 is MNHEY and CDR2 SMNVEV (reference sequence). As DNA, the CDR3 is TGTGCCAGCAGTATGAAAGCGGGGATTCCAGATACGCAGTATTTT. Residues: CASSMKAGIPDTQYF.

This chain joins TRBV6-5 and TRBJ2-7; D ambiguous. CDR1 MNHEY and CDR2 SVGAGI come from the germline V gene. The CDR3 spans 15 residues. V lost 6 bases to trimming and J lost 3 bases, with 18 bases between them. The CDR3 spells CASSSTLGRSYEQYF. For the CDR3, the DNA is TGTGCCAGCAGCTCCACCTTGGGTAGGAGCTACGAGCAGTACTTC.

The genes are TRBV5-1 and TRBJ1-4; possible D gene TRBD1, 5 bases. Germline V gene lookup returns CDR1 SGHRS and CDR2 YFSETQ. This CDR3 spans 17 amino acids. With 0 bases removed from V and 8 bases from J, the gap between germline ends came to 20 bases. The CDR3 loop reads CASSLARRNMGLEKLFF. The DNA of the CDR3 is TGCGCCAGCAGCTTGGCCAGGAGGAATATGGGGCTGGAAAAACTGTTTTTT.

This clone was counted only a few times. This chain joins TRBV6-1 and TRBJ2-7; D unresolved. The germline V gene has CDR1 MNHNS and CDR2 SASEGT. The V and J ends lost 0 bases and 3 bases respectively, with 9 bases between them. CDR3 length: 14 amino acids. CDR3 coding DNA: TGTGCCAGCAGTGAAGCCCACTCCCACTACGAGCAGTACTTC. Translated: CASSEAHSHYEQYF.

This rearrangement joins TRBV5-6 to TRBJ2-2; tentative D call: TRBD1 (5 bases). The CDR3 has 13 residues. Per the germline V gene, CDR1 is SGHDT and CDR2 is YYEEEE. With 1 base removed from V and 6 bases from J, the gap between germline ends came to 7 bases. CDR3 loop: CASSLLGPGELFF. In DNA form, the CDR3 reads TGTGCCAGCAGCTTGCTGGGGCCCGGGGAGCTGTTTTTT.

This sequence joins TRBV7-2 and TRBJ1-1, with a weak D call TRBD1 (5 bases). This CDR3 spans 11 amino acids. CDR1 and CDR2 (germline): SGHTA, FQGNSA. V lost 5 bases and J 11 bases, leaving 12 bases between the germline ends. CDR3 bases: TGTGCCAGCAGCATCAGCAGGGTCGCTTTCTTT. The encoded protein is CASSISRVAFF.

The chain has TRBV30 and TRBJ1-1; TRBD1 matches 10 bases. Per the germline V gene, CDR1 is GTSNPN and CDR2 is SVGIG (reference sequence). J was trimmed by 6 bases and V by 1 base; bases with no gene match: 5. This CDR3 is built from 14 residues. The CDR3: CAWSAGQGISEAFF. In DNA, the CDR3 is TGTGCCTGGAGTGCGGGACAGGGGATCTCTGAAGCTTTCTTT.

J is TRBJ1-2 and V is TRBV9; no reliable D call. Germline V gene data show CDR1 as SGDLS and CDR2 as YYNGEE. Deletions cut 3 bases from V and 3 bases from J, with 9 bases between. This CDR3 comprises 13 residues. DNA of the CDR3: TGTGCCAGCAGCGGGGCCGGAGACTATGGCTACACCTTC. It specifies CASSGAGDYGYTF. Based on the CDR3 plus reference TRBV9 and TRBJ1-2, the full variable domain is DSGVTQTPKHLITATGQRVTLRCSPRSGDLSVYWYQQSLDQGLQFLIQYYNGEERAKGNILERFSAQQFPDLHSELNLSSLELGDSALYFCASSGAGDYGYTFGSGTRLTVV.

The genes are TRBV10-3 and TRBJ1-2; tentatively, D is TRBD1 (5 bases). Germline assignment: CDR1 ENHRY and CDR2 SYGVKD. The length of the CDR3 is 14 residues. Trimming removed 3 bases at V and 2 bases at J, with 10 bases between. CDR3 residues: CAISDKGPNYGYTF. The CDR3 DNA reads as TGTGCCATCAGTGACAAGGGGCCGAACTATGGCTACACCTTC.